The present T cell receptor (beta chain) was sequenced within a study of Graves' ophthalmopathy and Graves' hyperthyroidism. The study's findings and limits: Blood also harbored most expanded thyroid clonotypes above 0.001 frequency.

Where ophthalmopathy was present, donors had moderate-to-severe activity, CAS ≥3, NOSPECS ≥4 and duration under 3 months. PBMCs were isolated from a 10 ml sample of fresh peripheral blood. For repertoire sequencing, the TCR beta CDR3 regions were amplified from RNA transcripts. The workflow started with a first-round RT-PCR run with HTBI primers and then moved on to a second-round multiplex PCR. One entry per CDR3 protein, called by TCRdb with MiXCR from the multiplex PCR reads. The table includes 450,000 or so distinct CDR3 sequences, approximately 15% detected once. The CDR3 has 14 amino acids. Germline CDR1 GTSNPN, CDR2 SVGIG (reference sequence). J lost 6 bases, V lost 0 bases, and 3 bases had no gene match. In the case of this clonotype: Its antigen remains unidentified.

V is TRBV30 and J is TRBJ2-4; 9 bases align to TRBD2. Sequenced sample: blood. The TCR sequence derives from a woman aged 30 to 39 with Graves' ophthalmopathy. The CDR3, as DNA: TGTGCCTGGAGTGTATTGCGGGAGGGAAACATTCAGTACTTC. Its protein is CAWSVLREGNIQYF.